Below are 18 T cell receptor beta chains sequenced from a single sample in a study of blood T cell repertoires in COVID-19. Clones were sequenced by immunoSEQ multiplex PCR, and TCRdb holds only the in-frame ones, with some missing. The table lists roughly 300,000 clones, around 85% of them singletons. Sequencing was performed on PBMCs or T cells enriched from blood (not recorded which). These receptors were obtained from a woman between 40 and 50 years old with acute COVID-19.

The CDR3 spells CASSERGLPIYEQYF. The CDR3 region has the DNA TGTGCCAGCAGTGAAAGAGGGCTACCCATCTACGAGCAGTACTTC. The rearrangement joins TRBV6-1 to TRBJ2-7; possibly TRBD2 for D (5 bases). The CDR3 extends over 15 amino acids. CDR1 and CDR2 from the germline V gene are MNHNS and SASEGT. V lost 2 bases to trimming and J lost 3 bases, with 14 bases between them.

The chain has TRBV7-9 and TRBJ2-1; TRBD1 matches 7 bases. Per the germline V gene, CDR1 is SEHNR and CDR2 is FQNEAQ (reference sequence). There are 18 residues in the CDR3. V lost 4 bases, J lost 4 bases, and 16 bases stayed unmatched. CDR3 protein: CASSSPGFPGQIYNEQFF. CDR3 nucleotides: TGTGCCAGCAGCTCCCCAGGCTTCCCGGGACAGATATACAATGAGCAGTTCTTC.

The chain employs TRBV24-1 and TRBJ1-5, with TRBD1 as a possible D gene (6 bases). Germline CDR1 KGHDR, CDR2 SFDVKD. This CDR3 comprises 15 residues. The V end was cut by 3 bases, the J end by 6 bases, with 14 bases between. CDR3 protein: CATSDAGQGLQPQHF. CDR3 DNA sequence: TGTGCCACCAGTGATGCCGGGCAGGGGCTTCAGCCCCAGCATTTT.

This clone is a singleton in its sample. The chain uses TRBV5-1 and TRBJ1-3; 7 nucleotides line up with TRBD1. CDR3 length: 14 amino acids. The germline CDR1 and CDR2 sequences are SGHRS and YFSETQ. V gave up 2 bases and J gave up 3 bases; unmatched junction bases: 2. The CDR3 is CASSLGTVGNTIYF. CDR3 nucleotides: TGCGCCAGCAGCTTAGGGACAGTTGGAAACACCATATATTTT.

CDR3 in DNA: TGTGCCAGTAGCACAGGGGGACCCCCTCTTTTGGATTCACCCCTCCACTTT. The encoded protein is CASSTGGPPLLDSPLHF. The genes are TRBV19 and TRBJ1-6; 8 bases align to TRBD1. The germline V gene encodes CDR1 LNHDA and CDR2 SQIVND (reference sequence). With 6 bases clipped from V and 8 bases from J, the junction kept 15 bases outside the gene matches. The CDR3 is 17 residues long.

This clone came up once. V gene TRBV25-1 combines with J gene TRBJ1-1; 7 bases are a match to TRBD1. Germline CDR1 MGHDK, CDR2 SYGVNS. CDR3 length: 15 amino acids. V lost 6 bases, J lost 1 base, and 8 bases stayed unmatched. CDR3 DNA sequence: TGTGCCAGCAGCGAACAGGGGACGGCGAACACTGAAGCTTTCTTT. This codes for CASSEQGTANTEAFF.

V gene TRBV21-1 combines with J gene TRBJ1-1; TRBD1 reflects the table's D call only, with no check against the DNA. TRBV21-1 represents a pseudogene. There are 15 residues in the CDR3. This CDR3 reads CASSTGAPMNTEAFF. CDR3 sequence (DNA): TGTGCCAGCAGTACAGGGGCGCCCATGAACACTGAAGCTTTCTTT.

The V gene is TRBV7-3, the J gene TRBJ2-2, with a tentative D call TRBD1 (5 bases). Between the trimmed V and J ends, which lost 5 bases and 0 bases, there was a span of 13 bases. The V gene's germline CDR1 is SGHTA and CDR2 FQGTGA. This CDR3 contains 16 residues. Here the CDR3 DNA reads TGTGCCAGCAGCCCCGGACACTTCGCGAACACCGGGGAGCTGTTTTTT. Residues: CASSPGHFANTGELFF.

This chain uses TRBV11-2 with TRBJ1-2; D possibly corresponds to TRBD1 (6 bases). Trimming removed 5 bases from V and 5 bases from J, with 18 bases in between. The CDR3 sequence is 15 residues long. From germline, CDR1 is SGHAT and CDR2 FQNNGV. The CDR3 region is CASSPLRGPRYGYTF. As DNA, the CDR3 is TGTGCCAGCAGCCCCCTCAGGGGCCCCCGATATGGCTACACCTTC. The full variable domain, its missing parts supplied by reference TRBV11-2 and TRBJ1-2, is EAGVAQSPRYKIIEKRQSVAFWCNPISGHATLYWYQQILGQGPKLLIQFQNNGVVDDSQLPKDRFSAERLKGVDSTLKIQPAKLEDSAVYLCASSPLRGPRYGYTFGSGTRLTVV.

The chain has TRBV12-3 or TRBV12-4 and TRBJ1-2, with TRBD1 identical over 8 bases. The junction had 5 bases not matched to a gene; V was cut back by 4 bases and J by 7 bases. The CDR3 spans 13 residues. CDR3 region: CASSSQGARGYTF. In DNA, the CDR3 is TGTGCCAGCAGTTCTCAGGGGGCGCGTGGCTACACCTTC.

This rearrangement joins TRBV5-6 to TRBJ2-2; D is unresolved. CDR3 length: 12 residues. Germline V gene data show CDR1 as SGHDT and CDR2 as YYEEEE. V lost 0 bases, J lost 6 bases, and 3 bases lay in between. CDR3 region: CASSLAAGELFF. The CDR3 DNA follows: TGTGCCAGCAGCTTGGCGGCCGGGGAGCTGTTTTTT.

This clone was observed a single time. The chain joins TRBV10-3 to TRBJ2-7, with 7 bases that match TRBD2. The germline V gene encodes CDR1 ENHRY and CDR2 SYGVKD. CDR3 length: 13 amino acids. Unmatched junction bases numbered 6, after V lost 10 bases and J lost 0 bases. CDR3 sequence reads: CATNGGSSYEQYF. CDR3 DNA: TGTGCCACCAACGGGGGGAGCTCCTACGAGCAGTACTTC.

The rearrangement links TRBV6-2 or TRBV6-3 to TRBJ1-5; no definite D call. CDR1 and CDR2 from the germline V gene are MNHEY and SVGEGT. The CDR3 spans 16 residues. The V and J ends lost 2 bases and 6 bases respectively, with 17 bases between them. CDR3 sequence reads: CASSYLLGEGGQPQHF. DNA of the CDR3: TGTGCCAGCAGTTACCTACTTGGCGAGGGAGGTCAGCCCCAGCATTTT.

This clone was counted a single time. V gene TRBV11-2 combines with J gene TRBJ2-1; 10 bases are shared with TRBD2. The length of the CDR3 is 14 residues. The V and J ends lost 5 bases and 3 bases, in that order; junction bases with no gene match: 1. Germline-derived CDR1 and CDR2 are SGHAT and FQNNGV. The CDR3 nucleotides are TGTGCCAGCAGCGGACTAGCGGACTACAATGAGCAGTTCTTC. This sequence encodes CASSGLADYNEQFF.

In DNA, the CDR3 is TGCGCCAGCAGCTCGAGACTGACAGGGGGCGAAAACACTGAAGCTTTCTTT. It translates to CASSSRLTGGENTEAFF. The chain recombines TRBV5-1 with TRBJ1-1; TRBD1 aligns across 10 bases. Germline values: CDR1 SGHRS, CDR2 YFSETQ. V trimming: 3 bases; J trimming: 2 bases; junction bases outside the gene matches: 10. This CDR3 contains 17 residues.

This chain joins TRBV29-1 and TRBJ2-5, with 9 bases lining up with TRBD2. Germline V gene sequence: CDR1 SQVTM, CDR2 ANQGSEA. Trimming removed 3 bases from V and 4 bases from J; junction bases left unmatched: 3. The CDR3 runs to 13 residues. The chain's CDR3 is CSVEAGGSETQYF. CDR3 nucleotides: TGCAGCGTTGAGGCGGGAGGGTCAGAGACCCAGTACTTC.

This chain joins TRBV4-3 and TRBJ1-2; tentatively, D is TRBD1 (6 bases). V lost 0 bases to trimming and J lost 1 base, with 12 bases between them. In germline, CDR1 is LGHNA, CDR2 YSLEER. CDR3 length equals 16 residues. CDR3 in amino acids: CASSQDYGGHNYGYTF. The CDR3 nucleotides are TGCGCCAGCAGCCAAGATTACGGGGGGCATAACTATGGCTACACCTTC.

The table lists this clone with a count of one. V usage is TRBV6-2 or TRBV6-3 and J usage is TRBJ1-2; D remains ambiguous. CDR1 and CDR2 from the germline V gene are MNHEY and SVGEGT. The V end lost 2 bases, the J end lost 4 bases, and 8 bases lay between the germline ends. CDR3 length: 13 amino acids. The CDR3 nucleotides read TGTGCCAGCAGTTACACGGCGGTCTATGGCTACACCTTC. This translates into CASSYTAVYGYTF.